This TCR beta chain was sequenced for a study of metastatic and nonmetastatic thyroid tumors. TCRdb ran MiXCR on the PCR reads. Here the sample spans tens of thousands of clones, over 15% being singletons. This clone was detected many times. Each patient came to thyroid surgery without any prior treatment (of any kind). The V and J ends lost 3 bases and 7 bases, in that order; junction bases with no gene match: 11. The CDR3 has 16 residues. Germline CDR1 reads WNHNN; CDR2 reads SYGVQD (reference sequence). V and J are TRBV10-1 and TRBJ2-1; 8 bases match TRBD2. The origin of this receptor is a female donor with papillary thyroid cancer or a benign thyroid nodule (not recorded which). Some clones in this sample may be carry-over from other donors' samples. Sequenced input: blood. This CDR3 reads CASSDPSGRRGNEQFF. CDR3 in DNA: TGCGCCAGCAGTGATCCGAGCGGGAGAAGGGGGAATGAGCAGTTCTTC.